The 20 T cell receptor beta chains below all came from one sample that was sequenced in a study of T-cell reconstitution after alpha-beta-depleted transplantation in children. Notes on the study in general: T-cell counts and diversity were attributed mostly to newly produced T cells one year after transplant.

No antigen has been identified for these receptors. Using unique molecular identifiers, the investigators prepared the TCRbeta library. TCRdb processed the PCR reads anew with MiXCR; each CDR3 protein has one entry. The sample records about 300,000 distinct CDR3 sequences, around 7.3% being singletons. Source: peripheral blood, taken 360 days after TCRalphabeta/CD19-depleted stem cell transplant. These receptors originate from a female patient under 10 years old who had a stem cell transplant for Fanconi anemia, so the T cells may come from the graft donor.

In this sample, this clonotype turned up a few times. This chain joins TRBV11-2 and TRBJ2-7, with TRBD1 matching over 7 bases. V was pared by 4 bases and J by 4 bases, with 7 bases of the junction left unmatched. Germline loops: CDR1 SGHAT, CDR2 FQNNGV. The CDR3 is 14 amino acids. CDR3: CASSSSGQLYEQYV. CDR3 bases: TGTGCCAGCAGCTCCTCGGGACAGCTTTACGAGCAGTACGTC.

The chain's CDR3 is CASRQAGELYNEQFF. The CDR3 DNA reads TGTGCCAGTAGACAAGCGGGGGAGCTATACAATGAGCAGTTCTTC. This sequence joins TRBV19 and TRBJ2-1; the match to TRBD2 covers 8 bases. After removal of 6 bases from V and 4 bases from J, the junction contained 8 bases not matched to a gene. The CDR3 runs 15 residues. In germline, CDR1 is LNHDA, CDR2 SQIVND (reference sequence).

The sample holds many counts of this clonotype. V and J are TRBV10-3 and TRBJ2-7, with D perhaps matching TRBD1 or TRBD2 (5 bases each). With 8 bases removed from V and 2 bases from J, the gap between germline ends came to 19 bases. Germline lookup yields CDR1 ENHRY and CDR2 SYGVKD. This CDR3 has 15 amino acids. CDR3 DNA: TGTGCCATCGGGAATGGGGGTCGAACCCCCTACGAGCAGTACTTC. As protein: CAIGNGGRTPYEQYF.

The sample holds many counts of this clonotype. J is TRBJ2-1 and V is TRBV7-2; TRBD1 matches at 12 bases. The CDR3 consists of 15 residues. V lost 5 bases to trimming and J lost 8 bases; unmatched junction nucleotides: 7. Germline V gene lookup returns CDR1 SGHTA and CDR2 FQGNSA. The CDR3 sequence: CASSPGTGGLDEQFF. CDR3 in DNA: TGTGCCAGCAGCCCCGGGACAGGGGGCTTGGATGAGCAGTTCTTC.

This clonotype has only a few counts. The J gene is TRBJ1-3, the V gene TRBV2, with D unresolved. Germline CDR1 and CDR2: SNHLY and FYNNEI. V was shortened by 11 bases and J by 0 bases, with 5 bases between the two germline ends. CDR3 length equals 11 residues. This chain's CDR3 is CAANSGNTIYF. The CDR3 nucleotides are TGTGCCGCCAACTCTGGAAACACCATATATTTT.

The gene calls are TRBV3-1 and TRBJ2-1; 15 bases are a match to TRBD2. CDR3 length: 14 amino acids. CDR1 is LGHDT, CDR2 YNNKEL, per germline (reference sequence). J was trimmed by 9 bases and V by 6 bases; bases with no gene match: 3. The CDR3 reads CASRRTSGRGEQFF. The CDR3 region has the DNA TGTGCCAGCAGGCGGACTAGCGGGAGGGGTGAGCAGTTCTTC.

The sample holds a few counts of this clonotype. This chain connects TRBV5-6 to TRBJ2-2; D call uncertain. The CDR3 runs 14 residues. Germline V lookup: CDR1 SGHDT, CDR2 YYEEEE. Trimming shortened V by 2 bases and J by 0 bases, and 5 bases separated the two germline ends. The CDR3: CASSFQPNTGELFF. As DNA, the CDR3 is TGTGCCAGCAGCTTTCAACCGAACACCGGGGAGCTGTTTTTT.

This chain connects TRBV7-6 to TRBJ1-2; D may be TRBD1 (5 bases). Germline V gives CDR1 SGHVS, CDR2 FNYEAQ. The CDR3 extends over 13 amino acids. Trimming removed 5 bases from V and 8 bases from J, with 15 bases in between. CDR3: CASSQVHRGGYTF. CDR3 bases: TGTGCCAGCAGCCAAGTTCATCGGGGGGGCTACACCTTC.

This clonotype was recorded at least ten times. This rearrangement joins TRBV20-1 to TRBJ1-5, with a weak D call TRBD1 (5 bases). Germline V CDR1 and CDR2: DFQATT, SNEGSKA (reference sequence). The CDR3 has 12 residues. V lost 3 bases and J lost 10, with 13 bases in between. In nucleotides, the CDR3 is TGCAGTGCTAGGGGGCTGAACAAACCCCAGCATTTT. Its protein product is CSARGLNKPQHF.

This clonotype was detected ten times or more. The rearrangement joins TRBV12-3 or TRBV12-4 to TRBJ2-7; D not resolved. CDR3 size: 15 residues. The germline V and J ends were trimmed by 0 bases and 6 bases, with 15 bases remaining between them. CDR3 in amino acids: CASSLAPLVRSEQYF. In DNA form, the CDR3 reads TGTGCCAGCAGTTTAGCCCCATTGGTTCGTTCCGAGCAGTACTTC.

This clonotype was detected ten times or more. The rearrangement joins TRBV29-1 to TRBJ1-4; D call uncertain. V gave up 7 bases and J gave up 5 bases, with 14 bases separating them. This CDR3 is 13 amino acids long. Germline V gene sequence: CDR1 SQVTM, CDR2 ANQGSEA. The CDR3 DNA is TGCAGCGGCCGCCGGGGAGGGAATGAAAAACTGTTTTTT. Translating it yields CSGRRGGNEKLFF.

This clonotype came up many times. This chain connects TRBV5-1 to TRBJ2-3, with 12 bases identical to TRBD1. This CDR3 comprises 19 residues. The trim removed 2 bases at V and 2 bases at J, leaving 12 bases unmatched. Germline V lookup: CDR1 SGHRS, CDR2 YFSETQ. The DNA for the CDR3 is TGCGCCAGCAGCTTACGGGACAGGGGGCCGTCAGTCCCCACAGATACGCAGTATTTT. Translating gives CASSLRDRGPSVPTDTQYF. Supplemented by reference TRBV5-1 and TRBJ2-3, the full variable domain reads KAGVTQTPRYLIKTRGQQVTLSCSPISGHRSVSWYQQTPGQGLQFLFEYFSETQRNKGNFPGRFSGRQFSNSRSEMNVSTLELGDSALYLCASSLRDRGPSVPTDTQYFGPGTRLTVL.

The chain is built from TRBV20-1 and TRBJ2-4; D ambiguous. The length of the CDR3 is 15 residues. The germline gives CDR1 DFQATT, CDR2 SNEGSKA (reference sequence). V was shortened by 3 bases and J by 3 bases, with 15 bases between the two germline ends. The CDR3 reads CSASSPQHDKNIQYF. CDR3 nucleotide sequence: TGCAGTGCTAGTAGTCCCCAACACGACAAAAACATTCAGTACTTC.

This clonotype was detected ten times or more. V is TRBV7-8 and J is TRBJ2-3; 9 positions agree with TRBD1. The V segment lost 4 bases and the J segment 5 bases; nucleotides outside the gene matches: 13. This CDR3 region has 17 residues. Germline CDR1 SGHVS, CDR2 FQNEAQ. The DNA for the CDR3 is TGTGCCAGCAGCTCTTCGTCCGGGACAGGGTCGCGAGATACGCAGTATTTT. Amino acids: CASSSSSGTGSRDTQYF. The full variable domain, in which reference TRBV7-8 and TRBJ2-3 provide the parts outside the CDR3, is GAGVSQSPRYKVAKRGQDVALRCDPISGHVSLFWYQQALGQGPEFLTYFQNEAQLDKSGLPSDRFFAERPEGSVSTLKIQRTQQEDSAVYLCASSSSSGTGSRDTQYFGPGTRLTVL.

There are a few counts of this clonotype. The chain combines TRBV20-1 with TRBJ1-2; 7 bases are shared with TRBD1. This CDR3 contains 11 residues. The V gene's germline CDR1 is DFQATT and CDR2 SNEGSKA (reference sequence). J lost 4 bases, V lost 6 bases, and 2 bases had no gene match. The CDR3 DNA reads as TGCAGTGCCGGACAGGTCTATGGCTACACCTTC. Protein product: CSAGQVYGYTF.

In this sample, this clonotype turned up a few times. The chain employs TRBV20-1 and TRBJ2-5; no reliable D call. Trimming took 6 bases from V and 5 from J, leaving 16 bases between them. The CDR3 is 13 amino acids. The germline gives CDR1 DFQATT, CDR2 SNEGSKA (reference sequence). Here the CDR3 DNA reads TGCAGTGCAAACTCCAAAGGCCAGGAGACCCAGTACTTC. Protein product: CSANSKGQETQYF.

This clonotype was counted at least ten times. V gene TRBV9 combines with J gene TRBJ2-3; maybe TRBD2 (5 bases). CDR3 size: 15 residues. Trimming shortened V by 4 bases and J by 2 bases, and 14 bases separated the two germline ends. CDR1 and CDR2 from the germline V gene are SGDLS and YYNGEE. The CDR3 DNA reads as TGTGCCAGCAGCCTCCAGGCCCTAGCCACAGATACGCAGTATTTT. Encoded protein: CASSLQALATDTQYF.

This clonotype was counted at least ten times. The chain carries TRBV7-9 and TRBJ2-5, with 7 bases identical to TRBD1. Germline-derived CDR1 and CDR2 are SEHNR and FQNEAQ (reference sequence). V shed 3 bases, J shed 3 bases, and the junction held 4 bases outside the gene matches. The CDR3 has 14 amino acids. The CDR3 loop is CASSFWDRKETQYF. The CDR3, as DNA: TGTGCCAGCAGCTTTTGGGACAGAAAAGAGACCCAGTACTTC.

A few counts support this clonotype. The chain links TRBV7-6 to TRBJ1-5; 9 positions match TRBD1. This CDR3 contains 18 residues. Trimming took 2 bases from V and 6 from J; bases not matched to a gene: 14. Looked up from germline, CDR1 is SGHVS and CDR2 is FNYEAQ. The CDR3 here is CASSLTVPGTGWGQPQHF. CDR3 sequence (DNA): TGTGCCAGCAGCTTAACCGTTCCCGGGACAGGGTGGGGTCAGCCCCAGCATTTT.

This clonotype appeared many times. The chain employs TRBV7-7 and TRBJ2-1; D may be TRBD2 (6 bases). Germline V gene lookup returns CDR1 SSHAT and CDR2 FNYEAQ (reference sequence). The ends were cut back, 6 bases at V and 0 bases at J, with 24 bases in the middle. The CDR3 totals 19 residues. The chain's CDR3 is CASREAAGPRISSYNEQFF. The CDR3 nucleotides are TGTGCCAGCAGGGAGGCAGCGGGTCCCCGGATTAGCTCCTACAATGAGCAGTTCTTC.